The rows below give T cell receptor beta chains drawn from one sample of a study of metastatic and nonmetastatic thyroid tumors. With MiXCR, TCRdb called clones anew from the PCR reads. The data hold thousands of clones, with about 34% observed a single time. The sample consisted of adjacent normal tissue. These receptor sequences come from a female donor with papillary thyroid cancer or a benign thyroid nodule (not recorded which). Some clones in this sample may be carry-over from other donors' samples. Each CDR3 is given with its conserved first and last residue. Each record gives: D gene, V gene, J gene, CDR3 length, clone size, CDR3 protein, CDR3 DNA. A D gene is named only where the DNA matches it firmly. Expanded clones get a size class; other rows say once, few or many, or leave the size out.

D: .; V: TRBV25-1; J: TRBJ2-7; length: 13; size: .; CDR3: CASSANWASRQYF; DNA: TGTGCCAGCAGCGCCAATTGGGCTAGTAGGCAGTACTTC
D: .; V: TRBV11-1; J: TRBJ1-3; length: 17; size: .; CDR3: CASSLFAGDGLGNTIYF; DNA: TGTGCCAGCAGCTTATTTGCTGGAGACGGGTTAGGAAACACCATATATTTT
D: .; V: TRBV27; J: TRBJ2-3; length: 14; size: .; CDR3: CASSLSIQSDTQYF; DNA: TGTGCCAGCAGTTTATCGATCCAGTCAGATACGCAGTATTTT
D: .; V: TRBV5-1; J: TRBJ1-6; length: 15; size: medium-sized; CDR3: CASSLAGRDDSPLHF; DNA: TGCGCCAGCAGCTTGGCTGGCAGGGACGATTCACCCCTCCACTTT
D: .; V: TRBV6-1; J: TRBJ1-1; length: 15; size: .; CDR3: CASSEPVDSPEKAFF; DNA: TGTGCCAGCAGTGAACCCGTGGACAGTCCAGAAAAAGCTTTCTTT
D: .; V: TRBV4-1; J: TRBJ1-2; length: 16; size: many; CDR3: CASSVSWEGTNYGYTF; DNA: TGCGCCAGCAGCGTAAGTTGGGAAGGGACCAACTATGGCTACACCTTC
D: .; V: TRBV6-1; J: TRBJ1-1; length: 15; size: many; CDR3: CASRGGTVVNTEAFF; DNA: TGTGCCAGCAGGGGGGGGACGGTGGTGAACACTGAAGCTTTCTTT
D: .; V: TRBV3-1; J: TRBJ1-5; length: 15; size: .; CDR3: CASSSGPDEWQHQHF; DNA: TGTGCCAGCAGTTCAGGACCCGATGAATGGCAGCACCAACATTTT
D: .; V: TRBV6-1; J: TRBJ2-6; length: 16; size: few; CDR3: CASRTGRTSGANVLTF; DNA: TGTGCCAGCAGAACCGGACGCACCTCTGGGGCCAACGTCCTGACTTTC
D: .; V: TRBV5-4; J: TRBJ2-5; length: 15; size: many; CDR3: CASSLAGAPSETQYF; DNA: TGTGCCAGCAGCTTGGCGGGAGCCCCTTCCGAGACCCAGTACTTC
D: .; V: TRBV9; J: TRBJ1-1; length: 13; size: .; CDR3: CASSVKGGTEAFF; DNA: TGTGCCAGCAGCGTAAAGGGGGGCACTGAAGCTTTCTTT
D: .; V: TRBV28; J: TRBJ1-6; length: 14; size: many; CDR3: CASNSLPYNSPLHF; DNA: TGTGCCAGCAACAGTCTGCCCTATAATTCACCCCTCCACTTT
D: .; V: TRBV7-6; J: TRBJ2-2; length: 9; size: .; CDR3: CANTGELFF; DNA: TGTGCGAACACCGGGGAGCTGTTTTTT
D: .; V: TRBV6-1; J: TRBJ2-1; length: 16; size: few; CDR3: CASSSTRKGLYNEQFF; DNA: TGTGCCAGCAGCTCGACTAGGAAGGGGCTCTACAATGAGCAGTTCTTC
D: .; V: TRBV30; J: TRBJ1-2; length: 14; size: few; CDR3: CAWSSGTGLAGYTF; DNA: TGTGCCTGGAGTTCAGGAACAGGGCTGGCTGGCTACACCTTC
D: TRBD2; V: TRBV29-1; J: TRBJ2-2; length: 17; size: .; CDR3: CGAAGLAGDLNTGELFF; DNA: TGCGGCGCTGCGGGACTAGCGGGGGACCTGAACACCGGGGAGCTGTTTTTT
D: .; V: TRBV3-1; J: TRBJ2-5; length: 15; size: .; CDR3: CASARRDPGKETRYF; DNA: TGTGCCAGCGCCCGGCGGGATCCTGGGAAAGAGACCCGTTACTTC
D: TRBD1; V: TRBV6-2/TRBV6-3; J: TRBJ1-2; length: 14; size: .; CDR3: CASSYSGQGHGYTF; DNA: TGTGCCAGCAGTTACTCTGGACAGGGGCATGGCTACACCTTC
D: TRBD1; V: TRBV10-3; J: TRBJ2-7; length: 14; size: .; CDR3: CAISRDRGQVEQYF; DNA: TGTGCCATCAGCCGGGACAGGGGGCAGGTCGAGCAGTACTTC
D: TRBD2; V: TRBV4-2; J: TRBJ2-3; length: 16; size: .; CDR3: CASSQDGSGALRTQYF; DNA: TGTGCCAGCAGCCAAGATGGGAGCGGGGCCCTCCGGACTCAGTATTTT
D: .; V: TRBV20-1; J: TRBJ2-5; length: 14; size: .; CDR3: CSARDLRNQETQYF; DNA: TGCAGTGCTAGAGATCTCCGCAATCAAGAGACCCAGTACTTC
D: .; V: TRBV9; J: TRBJ2-7; length: 11; size: .; CDR3: CASSPSYEQYF; DNA: TGTGCCAGCAGCCCCTCCTACGAGCAGTACTTC
D: TRBD2; V: TRBV25-1; J: TRBJ2-5; length: 14; size: few; CDR3: CASRLAGGQETQYF; DNA: TGTGCCAGCAGACTAGCGGGGGGCCAAGAGACCCAGTACTTC
D: TRBD2; V: TRBV6-1; J: TRBJ2-2; length: 17; size: large; CDR3: CASIRPGLALNTGELFF; DNA: TGTGCCAGCATTAGACCGGGACTAGCGCTGAACACCGGGGAGCTGTTTTTT
D: .; V: TRBV25-1; J: TRBJ2-5; length: 15; size: few; CDR3: CASSEPTTGQETQYF; DNA: TGTGCCAGCAGTGAACCCACGACAGGACAAGAGACCCAGTACTTC
D: TRBD1; V: TRBV28; J: TRBJ1-1; length: 15; size: few; CDR3: CASSLVYRGNTEAFF; DNA: TGTGCCAGCAGTTTGGTGTACAGGGGAAACACTGAAGCTTTCTTT
D: .; V: TRBV4-1; J: TRBJ2-3; length: 17; size: .; CDR3: CASSPAQNVPTTDTQYF; DNA: TGCGCCAGCAGCCCCGCCCAGAATGTCCCTACCACAGATACGCAGTATTTT
D: .; V: TRBV6-1; J: TRBJ1-5; length: 13; size: .; CDR3: CASSEALGQPQHF; DNA: TGTGCCAGCAGTGAAGCCCTGGGTCAGCCCCAGCATTTT
D: .; V: TRBV5-6; J: TRBJ2-1; length: 16; size: few; CDR3: CASSLAGRVIHNEQFF; DNA: TGTGCCAGCAGCTTGGCCGGTAGGGTTATACACAATGAGCAGTTCTTC
D: .; V: TRBV20-1; J: TRBJ1-1; length: 15; size: .; CDR3: CSARDQGGANTEAFF; DNA: TGCAGTGCTAGAGATCAGGGAGGTGCCAACACTGAAGCTTTCTTT
D: TRBD2; V: TRBV6-1; J: TRBJ2-3; length: 17; size: few; CDR3: CASSEGWTSGSGDTQYF; DNA: TGTGCCAGCAGTGAAGGATGGACTAGCGGGAGTGGGGATACGCAGTATTTT
D: .; V: TRBV4-1; J: TRBJ2-2; length: 15; size: many; CDR3: CASSQDGDNTGELFF; DNA: TGCGCCAGCAGCCAAGATGGGGACAACACCGGGGAGCTGTTTTTT
D: .; V: TRBV20-1; J: TRBJ2-7; length: 15; size: .; CDR3: CSARDTGTYSYEQYF; DNA: TGCAGTGCTAGAGATACAGGGACCTACTCCTACGAGCAGTACTTC
D: .; V: TRBV9; J: TRBJ2-7; length: 15; size: .; CDR3: CASSGSRRGSYEQYF; DNA: TGTGCCAGCAGCGGAAGCCGAAGGGGGTCCTACGAGCAGTACTTC
D: .; V: TRBV7-2; J: TRBJ1-5; length: 11; size: .; CDR3: CASSIYGPQHF; DNA: TGCGCCAGCAGCATATATGGCCCCCAGCATTTT
D: .; V: TRBV20-1; J: TRBJ2-7; length: 13; size: medium-sized; CDR3: CSAGRVSGYEQYF; DNA: TGCAGTGCTGGCAGGGTATCGGGCTACGAGCAGTACTTC
D: TRBD1; V: TRBV20-1; J: TRBJ1-1; length: 14; size: .; CDR3: CSARDGTGDTEAFF; DNA: TGCAGTGCTAGAGATGGGACAGGGGACACTGAAGCTTTCTTT
D: TRBD1; V: TRBV29-1; J: TRBJ1-2; length: 12; size: .; CDR3: CSVDRGPGGYTF; DNA: TGCAGCGTTGATAGGGGGCCCGGCGGCTACACCTTC
D: .; V: TRBV6-2/TRBV6-3; J: TRBJ1-6; length: 14; size: few; CDR3: CASSYSTYNSPLHF; DNA: TGTGCCAGCAGTTACTCTACCTATAATTCACCCCTCCACTTT
D: TRBD2; V: TRBV6-4; J: TRBJ2-5; length: 13; size: few; CDR3: CASSASGEGTRYF; DNA: TGTGCCAGCAGTGCTAGCGGGGAAGGGACCAGGTACTTC
D: TRBD2; V: TRBV4-2; J: TRBJ2-7; length: 17; size: few; CDR3: CASSQDLQAGGFYEQYF; DNA: TGTGCCAGCAGCCAAGATCTCCAAGCGGGGGGGTTCTACGAGCAGTACTTC
D: .; V: TRBV7-2; J: TRBJ2-3; length: 14; size: few; CDR3: CASSSYLRTDTQYF; DNA: TGTGCCAGCAGCTCCTATCTTCGCACAGATACGCAGTATTTT
D: TRBD1; V: TRBV19; J: TRBJ2-2; length: 14; size: few; CDR3: CASSVLTGSRELFF; DNA: TGTGCCAGTAGTGTATTGACAGGGTCCCGGGAGCTGTTTTTT
D: .; V: TRBV5-4; J: TRBJ2-2; length: 17; size: .; CDR3: CASSLGHRDSYTGELFF; DNA: TGTGCCAGCAGTCTGGGCCACCGGGACTCTTATACCGGGGAGCTGTTTTTT
D: TRBD1; V: TRBV11-2; J: TRBJ1-1; length: 12; size: few; CDR3: CASRLTGGEAFF; DNA: TGTGCCAGCAGATTAACAGGGGGAGAAGCTTTCTTT
D: .; V: TRBV5-1; J: TRBJ2-3; length: 12; size: medium-sized; CDR3: CASSRASDTQYF; DNA: TGCGCCAGCAGTCGAGCGTCGGATACGCAGTATTTT
D: TRBD2; V: TRBV5-4; J: TRBJ2-7; length: 14; size: many; CDR3: CASSLRGGVNEQYF; DNA: TGTGCCAGCAGTCTCCGGGGGGGCGTCAACGAGCAGTACTTC
D: .; V: TRBV7-2; J: TRBJ2-2; length: 14; size: .; CDR3: CASSPGFYTGELFF; DNA: TGTGCCAGCAGCCCCGGGTTTTACACCGGGGAGCTGTTTTTT